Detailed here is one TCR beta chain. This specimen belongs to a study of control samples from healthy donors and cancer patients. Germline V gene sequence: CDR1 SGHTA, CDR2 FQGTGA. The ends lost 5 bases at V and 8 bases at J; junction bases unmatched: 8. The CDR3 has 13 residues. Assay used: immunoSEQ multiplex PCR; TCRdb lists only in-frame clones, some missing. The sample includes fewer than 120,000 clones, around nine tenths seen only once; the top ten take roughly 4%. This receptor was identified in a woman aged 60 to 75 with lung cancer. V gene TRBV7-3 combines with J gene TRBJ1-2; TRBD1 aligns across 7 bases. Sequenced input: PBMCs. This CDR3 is CASSADRMGGYTF. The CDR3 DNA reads TGTGCCAGCAGCGCGGACAGGATGGGGGGCTACACCTTC.